These 27 T cell receptor beta chains were all obtained from the same sample, sequenced in a study of blood T cells in healthy people across ages. A J-beta primer mix and a sample-barcoded 5' primer were used in a second PCR of about 6 to 12 cycles. TCRdb independently ran MiXCR on the 5' RACE reads; one entry per CDR3 protein. This repertoire shows approximately 2,000,000 distinct CDR3 sequences, around 42% found once; its top ten account for more than 20%. Sequencing was performed on blood. Receptor source: a human donor in good health.

This clonotype showed up just a few times. The rearrangement uses TRBV29-1 and TRBJ1-1; possible D gene TRBD1, 6 bases. The V and J ends lost 4 bases and 0 bases respectively, with 15 bases between them. Germline V lookup: CDR1 SQVTM, CDR2 ANQGSEA. The CDR3 is 15 amino acids. The CDR3 DNA follows: TGCAGCGTTGTCGGATACGGGACAATGAACACTGAAGCTTTCTTT. Amino acid sequence: CSVVGYGTMNTEAFF.

This chain links TRBV7-9 with TRBJ2-5, with TRBD2 identical over 8 bases. The V gene's germline CDR1 is SEHNR and CDR2 FQNEAQ (reference sequence). V was pared by 5 bases and J by 0 bases, with 8 bases of the junction left unmatched. CDR3 length: 16 residues. The CDR3 loop is CASSPRGRGDQETQYF. DNA of the CDR3: TGTGCCAGCAGCCCTCGGGGGCGGGGGGACCAAGAGACCCAGTACTTC.

This clonotype has at least ten counts. The chain couples TRBV29-1 to TRBJ2-6, with TRBD1 matching over 8 bases. In germline, CDR1 is SQVTM, CDR2 ANQGSEA. This CDR3 has 18 amino acids. Trimming removed 6 bases from V and 0 bases from J; junction bases left unmatched: 13. This CDR3 reads CSVHATRTGPSGANVLTF. Written as DNA, the CDR3 is TGCAGCGTACACGCGACCAGGACAGGGCCCTCTGGGGCCAACGTCCTGACTTTC.

The chain combines TRBV4-3 with TRBJ2-3; no definite D call. Germline V gene sequence: CDR1 LGHNA, CDR2 YSLEER. This CDR3 contains 15 residues. The ends were cut back, 6 bases at V and 0 bases at J, with 13 bases in the middle. The DNA for the CDR3 is TGCGCCAGCAGACTCGACAAGACGAGCACAGATACGCAGTATTTT. Encoded protein: CASRLDKTSTDTQYF.

V is TRBV7-9 and J is TRBJ2-1, with unresolved D. V lost 3 bases to trimming and J lost 9 bases, with 12 bases between them. The CDR3 consists of 13 residues. Germline V gene data show CDR1 as SEHNR and CDR2 as FQNEAQ (reference sequence). The CDR3 coding sequence is TGTGCCAGCAGCTTCGGCAAAACGGGTGAGCAGTTCTTC. It is translated as CASSFGKTGEQFF.

The chain couples TRBV20-1 to TRBJ2-5; D possibly corresponds to TRBD1 (6 bases). CDR1 is DFQATT, CDR2 SNEGSKA, per germline (reference sequence). The CDR3 runs to 17 residues. V was pared by 0 bases and J by 0 bases, with 17 bases between. The CDR3 region is CSARDPWDTKDQETQYF. The CDR3 bases are TGCAGTGCTAGAGATCCTTGGGACACCAAAGACCAAGAGACCCAGTACTTC.

This clonotype was counted only a few times. The chain has TRBV5-1 and TRBJ2-5, with TRBD2 matching over 16 bases. Germline V gene lookup returns CDR1 SGHRS and CDR2 YFSETQ. CDR3 length: 17 amino acids. V lost 4 bases to trimming and J lost 2 bases; unmatched junction nucleotides: 5. The CDR3 DNA reads as TGCGCCAGCAGCCCGGGACTAGCGGGGGGGCTTCAAGAGACCCAGTACTTC. Protein: CASSPGLAGGLQETQYF.

The J gene is TRBJ2-3, the V gene TRBV6-1, with D maybe TRBD1 (7 bases). From germline, CDR1 is MNHNS and CDR2 SASEGT. The ends were cut back, 2 bases at V and 4 bases at J, with 13 bases in the middle. The CDR3 extends over 15 amino acids. CDR3 nucleotides: TGTGCCAGCAGTGAAATTGGAGGGGGCCCAGATACGCAGTATTTT. It is translated as CASSEIGGGPDTQYF.

There are a few counts of this clonotype. The chain recombines TRBV30 with TRBJ2-7, with D unresolved. Between the trimmed V and J ends, which lost 0 bases and 3 bases, there was a span of 9 bases. The CDR3 is 13 residues long. Germline-derived CDR1 and CDR2 are GTSNPN and SVGIG (reference sequence). The DNA of the CDR3 is TGTGCCTGGAGTGTAGGGTACAACTACGAGCAGTACTTC. This gives the protein CAWSVGYNYEQYF.

The chain combines TRBV20-1 with TRBJ2-7; maybe TRBD2 (5 bases). This CDR3 is built from 14 residues. Germline CDR1 reads DFQATT; CDR2 reads SNEGSKA (reference sequence). Trimming pared 3 bases from V and 2 bases from J, leaving 14 bases between. CDR3 DNA: TGCAGTGCTAGTTGGCTAGCTGACACCTACGAGCAGTACTTC. Translation: CSASWLADTYEQYF.

The chain links TRBV5-1 to TRBJ2-4, with D unclear. The V end was cut by 0 bases, the J end by 8 bases, with 6 bases between. The CDR3 has 12 residues. CDR1 and CDR2 (germline): SGHRS, YFSETQ. The CDR3 DNA sequence: TGCGCCAGCAGCTTGGGGGCGGACATTCAGTACTTC. This encodes CASSLGADIQYF.

This clonotype was observed a single time. The rearrangement joins TRBV20-1 to TRBJ1-1; D is undetermined. Trimming took off 4 bases at V and 7 bases at J, with 16 bases between the two ends. Germline V gene lookup returns CDR1 DFQATT and CDR2 SNEGSKA (reference sequence). The CDR3 runs to 13 residues. The CDR3 here is CSAIRADTREAFF. The DNA of the CDR3 is TGCAGTGCTATTAGGGCCGATACCCGTGAAGCTTTCTTT.

The chain has TRBV2 and TRBJ2-3; maybe TRBD1 (6 bases). Trimming cost V 6 bases and J 4 bases, with 11 bases left between them. The CDR3 totals 13 residues. Germline V lookup: CDR1 SNHLY, CDR2 FYNNEI. The CDR3 loop is CASRPTGPDTQYF. In DNA form, the CDR3 reads TGTGCCAGCAGGCCCACAGGGCCAGATACGCAGTATTTT.

The chain is built from TRBV30 and TRBJ2-3; 9 nucleotides line up with TRBD2. CDR3 length: 14 residues. Trimming removed 2 bases from V and 14 bases from J; junction bases left unmatched: 14. The V gene's germline CDR1 is GTSNPN and CDR2 SVGIG (reference sequence). CDR3 region: CAWSLAGGELNRYF. The CDR3, as DNA: TGTGCCTGGAGTCTCGCGGGGGGGGAGCTTAATAGGTATTTT.

The chain is built from TRBV15 and TRBJ2-1; D ambiguous. The CDR3 runs 17 residues. CDR1 and CDR2 (germline): LNHNV, YYDKDF (reference sequence). Deletions cut 0 bases from V and 4 bases from J, with 16 bases between. In DNA, the CDR3 is TGTGCCACCAGCAGAGAAAGGGATATCCCCCCTTACAATGAGCAGTTCTTC. As protein: CATSRERDIPPYNEQFF.

J is TRBJ2-5 and V is TRBV13; 8 positions match TRBD1. There are 15 residues in the CDR3. Germline V gene sequence: CDR1 PRHDT, CDR2 FYEKMQ (reference sequence). V shed 3 bases and J 2 bases; nucleotides not matched to a gene: 5. CDR3 bases: TGTGCCAGCAGCTTTAGGAACAGGGGGCAAGAGACCCAGTACTTC. Amino acids: CASSFRNRGQETQYF.

The chain recombines TRBV4-2 with TRBJ2-3; possibly TRBD1 for D (6 bases). The ends were cut back, 8 bases at V and 6 bases at J, with 18 bases in the middle. The length of the CDR3 is 14 residues. CDR1 is LGHNA and CDR2 is YNFKEQ in the germline V gene. The DNA for the CDR3 is TGTGCCAGCGGCCCCGGGACCAGGGGCGATACGCAGTATTTT. It encodes CASGPGTRGDTQYF.

The sample holds a few counts of this clonotype. V usage is TRBV12-3 or TRBV12-4 and J usage is TRBJ2-3; perhaps TRBD2 as D (5 bases). The CDR3 has 16 residues. V was shortened by 8 bases and J by 0 bases, with 18 bases between the two germline ends. As DNA, the CDR3 is TGTGCCAGCGGACTTAGAGGCAGGAGCAGCACAGATACGCAGTATTTT. It yields the protein CASGLRGRSSTDTQYF.

The chain couples TRBV6-2 or TRBV6-3 to TRBJ2-3, with TRBD2 as a possible D gene (5 bases). The CDR3 covers 15 residues. V lost 0 bases and J 2 bases, leaving 9 bases between the germline ends. Germline values: CDR1 MNHEY, CDR2 SVGEGT. The CDR3 coding sequence is TGTGCCAGCAGTTACTCACTAGACCCCACAGATACGCAGTATTTT. Amino acid sequence: CASSYSLDPTDTQYF.

This clonotype was seen a few times. The chain is built from TRBV12-3 or TRBV12-4 and TRBJ1-5; D is unclear. Trimming took off 6 bases at V and 0 bases at J, with 12 bases between the two ends. CDR3 length: 15 amino acids. For the CDR3, the DNA is TGTGCCAGCAGACCCACGGGGTATAGCAATCAGCCCCAGCATTTT. This encodes CASRPTGYSNQPQHF.

This clonotype appeared a few times. The rearrangement uses TRBV7-6 and TRBJ1-2; D perhaps matches TRBD1 (5 bases). V lost 4 bases to trimming and J lost 0 bases, with 15 bases between them. Germline-derived CDR1 and CDR2 are SGHVS and FNYEAQ. CDR3 length: 16 amino acids. The CDR3 region has the DNA TGTGCCAGCAGCTCAGCCCCCGGGGGAGCTAACTATGGCTACACCTTC. This encodes CASSSAPGGANYGYTF. Full variable domain (rest looked up from reference TRBV7-6 and TRBJ1-2): GAGVSQSPRYKVTKRGQDVALRCDPISGHVSLYWYRQALGQGPEFLTYFNYEAQQDKSGLPNDRFSAERPEGSISTLTIQRTEQRDSAMYRCASSSAPGGANYGYTFGSGTRLTVV.

The chain couples TRBV7-6 to TRBJ2-4, with 7 bases matching TRBD2. The CDR3 runs to 14 residues. The J segment lost 13 bases and the V segment lost 4 bases, leaving 13 bases of the junction unmatched. The germline V gene has CDR1 SGHVS and CDR2 FNYEAQ. The CDR3 here is CASSYERGSYQQYF. CDR3 DNA sequence: TGTGCCAGCAGCTATGAGCGGGGAAGCTACCAGCAGTACTTC.

This clonotype occurred many times. The CDR3 here is CASSLGQTGETQYF. The CDR3 DNA is TGTGCCAGCAGCCTCGGACAGACTGGAGAGACCCAGTACTTC. The chain links TRBV7-8 to TRBJ2-5; perhaps TRBD1 as D (6 bases). The CDR3 totals 14 residues. Germline assignment: CDR1 SGHVS and CDR2 FQNEAQ. The V and J ends lost 5 bases and 4 bases respectively, with 14 bases between them.

Only one count was recorded for this clonotype. The chain has TRBV3-1 and TRBJ2-5; 8 bases agree with TRBD1. TRBJ2-7 explains the end of the DNA better; the J call may be wrong. From germline, CDR1 is LGHDT and CDR2 YNNKEL (reference sequence). CDR3 length: 14 residues. DNA for the CDR3: TGTGCCAGCAGCCAGACAGGGGTTGATTACGAGCAGTACTTC. Protein sequence: CASSQTGVDYEQYF.

The V gene is TRBV7-3, the J gene TRBJ1-2; D is uncertain. Per the germline V gene, CDR1 is SGHTA and CDR2 is FQGTGA. Deletions cut 1 base from V and 8 bases from J, with 14 bases between. The CDR3 contains 14 residues. CDR3 coding DNA: TGTGCCAGCAGCTTAAACGCGCAGTCAATAGGCTACACCTTC. Translating gives CASSLNAQSIGYTF. The full variable domain, rest sourced from reference TRBV7-3 and TRBJ1-2, is GAGVSQTPSNKVTEKGKYVELRCDPISGHTALYWYRQSLGQGPEFLIYFQGTGAADDSGLPNDRFFAVRPEGSVSTLKIQRTERGDSAVYLCASSLNAQSIGYTFGSGTRLTVV.

The sample holds a few counts of this clonotype. The chain employs TRBV28 and TRBJ2-7, with D maybe TRBD1 (5 bases). Germline loops: CDR1 MDHEN, CDR2 SYDVKM. Trimming removed 1 base from V and 6 bases from J, with 10 bases in between. The CDR3 is 13 residues long. CDR3 amino acids: CASSLSRVAEQYF. CDR3 DNA sequence: TGTGCCAGCAGTTTATCCAGGGTAGCCGAGCAGTACTTC.

The genes are TRBV5-6 and TRBJ1-4, with 7 positions matching TRBD1. Germline trimming cut 4 bases from V and 6 bases from J; bases unmatched to any gene: 6. This CDR3 is built from 14 residues. Germline V CDR1 and CDR2: SGHDT, YYEEEE. The CDR3 spells CASSTDRDHEKLFF. The CDR3, as DNA: TGTGCCAGCAGCACCGACAGGGACCATGAAAAACTGTTTTTT.